These 22 T cell receptor beta chains share one sample of origin, sequenced in a study of cytomegalovirus exposure and HLA in healthy donors. This table comes from immunoSEQ multiplex PCR, and its TCRdb copy is limited to in-frame clones, with some not included. This sample has approximately 73,000 clones, with approximately 95% found just once. The specimen sequenced was PBMCs. These TCRs come from a man between 18 and 35 years old in good health and CMV-seronegative.

The gene calls are TRBV4-3 and TRBJ1-2; the D gene is possibly TRBD1 (5 bases). Germline CDR1 reads LGHNA; CDR2 reads YSLEER. The CDR3 sequence is 15 residues long. V was clipped by 0 bases and J by 3 bases, with 11 bases between them. CDR3 in amino acids: CASSQDTAGHYGYTF. CDR3 coding DNA: TGCGCCAGCAGCCAAGATACGGCGGGGCACTATGGCTACACCTTC.

The rearrangement uses TRBV19 and TRBJ1-1; possible D gene TRBD1, 5 bases. V was shortened by 8 bases and J by 8 bases, with 18 bases between the two germline ends. CDR3 length equals 13 residues. Germline V lookup: CDR1 LNHDA, CDR2 SQIVND (reference sequence). CDR3 DNA: TGTGCCAGTGCACCCACAGGAGAAGCCGAAGCTTTCTTT. Encoded protein: CASAPTGEAEAFF.

This clone was counted once. This sequence joins TRBV9 and TRBJ1-6; 8 bases map to TRBD1. V gave up 4 bases and J gave up 6 bases; unmatched junction bases: 6. CDR1 and CDR2 from the germline V gene are SGDLS and YYNGEE. The CDR3 spans 15 residues. The CDR3 coding sequence is TGTGCCAGCAGCTCCAGGACAGGGCGTAATTCACCCCTCCACTTT. It codes for CASSSRTGRNSPLHF. Full variable domain (remainder filled in from reference TRBV9 and TRBJ1-6): DSGVTQTPKHLITATGQRVTLRCSPRSGDLSVYWYQQSLDQGLQFLIQYYNGEERAKGNILERFSAQQFPDLHSELNLSSLELGDSALYFCASSSRTGRNSPLHFGNGTRLTVT.

The chain couples TRBV5-4 to TRBJ1-1, with D tentatively TRBD1 (6 bases). The CDR3 totals 16 residues. V lost 0 bases and J 11 bases, leaving 23 bases between the germline ends. Germline CDR1 SGHNT, CDR2 YYREEE (reference sequence). CDR3 bases: TGTGCCAGCAGCTTGGATGGGGAGGGTATAGGGGGTGGGGCTTTCTTT. Residues: CASSLDGEGIGGGAFF.

The chain is built from TRBV6-5 and TRBJ2-3; TRBD2 matches 10 bases. CDR3 length: 14 residues. V trimming: 6 bases; J trimming: 6 bases; junction bases outside the gene matches: 6. CDR1 and CDR2 from the germline V gene are MNHEY and SVGAGI. The chain's CDR3 is CASSLSGGPDTQYF. The DNA of the CDR3 is TGTGCCAGCAGCCTTAGCGGGGGGCCGGATACGCAGTATTTT.

This chain connects TRBV18 to TRBJ1-1; maybe TRBD1 (6 bases). This CDR3 has 15 residues. Germline assignment: CDR1 KGHSH and CDR2 LQKENI. The germline V and J ends were trimmed by 6 bases and 7 bases, with 21 bases remaining between them. CDR3 region: CASSQQADRYGEAFF. CDR3 DNA: TGTGCCAGCTCCCAACAGGCTGACAGGTACGGTGAAGCTTTCTTT.

This chain joins TRBV5-4 and TRBJ2-1; unclear D gene. Trimming shortened V by 2 bases and J by 0 bases, and 9 bases separated the two germline ends. Germline CDR1 and CDR2: SGHNT and YYREEE (reference sequence). The CDR3 has 15 amino acids. As DNA, the CDR3 is TGTGCCAGCAGCTTCGCCGCGCTCTCCTACAATGAGCAGTTCTTC. Translated: CASSFAALSYNEQFF.

This chain connects TRBV19 to TRBJ1-5, with D uncertain. Germline V gene data show CDR1 as LNHDA and CDR2 as SQIVND (reference sequence). Trimming took off 3 bases at V and 6 bases at J, with 6 bases between the two ends. There are 12 residues in the CDR3. CDR3 residues: CASSIGSQPQHF. The DNA of the CDR3 is TGTGCCAGTAGTATCGGTTCTCAGCCCCAGCATTTT.

V usage is TRBV4-1 and J usage is TRBJ2-7, with TRBD2 identical over 16 bases. The CDR3 runs to 21 residues. V shed 0 bases, J shed 6 bases, and the junction held 17 bases outside the gene matches. Germline V gene lookup returns CDR1 MGHRA and CDR2 YSYEKL. For the CDR3, the DNA is TGCGCCAGCAGCCAAGAGTGGGGACTAGCGGGGGGGGAGAAAGGTGTGAGCGAGCAGTACTTC. Translation gives CASSQEWGLAGGEKGVSEQYF.

The chain carries TRBV4-1 and TRBJ2-6; 8 nucleotides line up with TRBD1. Germline CDR1 and CDR2: MGHRA and YSYEKL. V was clipped by 3 bases and J by 2 bases; unmatched bases: 6. The CDR3 is 17 amino acids. In nucleotides, the CDR3 is TGCGCCAGCAGCCATCTCAGGGGGCAACCTGGGGCCAACGTCCTGACTTTC. This encodes CASSHLRGQPGANVLTF.

The chain joins TRBV5-6 to TRBJ1-2; 7 bases map to TRBD1. The V gene's germline CDR1 is SGHDT and CDR2 YYEEEE. Trimming took 0 bases from V and 5 from J; bases not matched to a gene: 4. This CDR3 contains 14 residues. The CDR3, as DNA: TGTGCCAGCAGCTTGGGAGACAGGGCGTATGGCTACACCTTC. Its protein is CASSLGDRAYGYTF.

The V and J genes are TRBV15 and TRBJ2-7; D call uncertain. This CDR3 spans 14 amino acids. The germline V gene has CDR1 LNHNV and CDR2 YYDKDF (reference sequence). V was trimmed by 0 bases and J by 8 bases, leaving 14 bases between them. This chain's CDR3 is CATSRDPPGFQQYF. The DNA for the CDR3 is TGTGCCACCAGCAGAGATCCCCCCGGGTTCCAGCAGTACTTC.

This clone was found a few times. CDR3 sequence reads: CASSSFGDFYNEQFF. The CDR3 coding sequence is TGTGCCAGCAGCTCATTCGGGGATTTCTACAATGAGCAGTTCTTC. J is TRBJ2-1 and V is TRBV9; D may be TRBD2 (5 bases). Germline CDR1 reads SGDLS; CDR2 reads YYNGEE. CDR3 length: 15 residues. The V end lost 4 bases, the J end lost 3 bases, and 14 bases lay between the germline ends.

The chain links TRBV11-2 to TRBJ1-1, with D possibly being TRBD1 (5 bases). This CDR3 comprises 16 residues. V lost 3 bases to trimming and J lost 0 bases, with 14 bases between them. Germline-derived CDR1 and CDR2 are SGHAT and FQNNGV. CDR3 sequence (DNA): TGTGCCAGCAGCTTGCCGGGGGAGCTCATGAACACTGAAGCTTTCTTT. Encoded protein: CASSLPGELMNTEAFF. The whole variable domain, filled in from reference TRBV11-2 and TRBJ1-1, reads EAGVAQSPRYKIIEKRQSVAFWCNPISGHATLYWYQQILGQGPKLLIQFQNNGVVDDSQLPKDRFSAERLKGVDSTLKIQPAKLEDSAVYLCASSLPGELMNTEAFFGQGTRLTVV.

The chain recombines TRBV18 with TRBJ2-2; 8 nucleotides align to TRBD1. The V and J ends lost 2 bases and 0 bases, in that order; junction bases with no gene match: 5. The CDR3 is 17 amino acids. Germline V gives CDR1 KGHSH, CDR2 LQKENI. CDR3 amino acids: CASSPTGGNANTGELFF. CDR3 bases: TGTGCCAGCTCACCAACAGGGGGAAACGCGAACACCGGGGAGCTGTTTTTT. The complete variable domain, with remaining parts taken from reference TRBV18 and TRBJ2-2, reads NAGVMQNPRHLVRRRGQEARLRCSPMKGHSHVYWYRQLPEEGLKFMVYLQKENIIDESGMPKERFSAEFPKEGPSILRIQQVVRGDSAAYFCASSPTGGNANTGELFFGEGSRLTVL.

CDR3 coding DNA: TGCGCCAGCAGCCCCAGGACAGGGCCCACCGGGGAGCTGTTTTTT. This gives the protein CASSPRTGPTGELFF. V usage is TRBV5-1 and J usage is TRBJ2-2, with 8 nucleotides matching TRBD1. The length of the CDR3 is 15 residues. Unmatched junction bases numbered 6, after V lost 4 bases and J lost 4 bases. CDR1 and CDR2 from the germline V gene are SGHRS and YFSETQ.

The genes are TRBV11-2 and TRBJ2-7, with D perhaps matching TRBD2 (6 bases). There are 18 residues in the CDR3. CDR1 is SGHAT and CDR2 is FQNNGV in the germline V gene. V lost 5 bases and J lost 0, with 23 bases in between. The DNA for the CDR3 is TGTGCCAGCAGCCCAGGTCGGCATGTAGCGGCGAGCTCCTACGAGCAGTACTTC. This encodes CASSPGRHVAASSYEQYF.

This chain links TRBV30 with TRBJ1-3; D remains ambiguous. Trimming took 1 base from V and 4 from J, leaving 17 bases between them. The CDR3 sequence is 16 residues long. Germline V gene data show CDR1 as GTSNPN and CDR2 as SVGIG (reference sequence). CDR3 sequence reads: CAWSESYKIRGNTIYF. The CDR3 region has the DNA TGTGCCTGGAGTGAATCCTATAAAATTCGGGGAAACACCATATATTTT.

This clone was counted once. The rearrangement links TRBV14 to TRBJ2-7; 7 bases map to TRBD1. This CDR3 is 15 amino acids long. J was trimmed by 0 bases and V by 2 bases; bases with no gene match: 4. The V gene's germline CDR1 is SGHDN and CDR2 FVKESK. In nucleotides, the CDR3 is TGTGCCAGCAGCCAACACAGGGGTCTCTCCTACGAGCAGTACTTC. This gives the protein CASSQHRGLSYEQYF.

The V call is TRBV14, the J call TRBJ1-1; D is unclear. The CDR3 has 10 amino acids. Germline V gives CDR1 SGHDN, CDR2 FVKESK. V shed 11 bases and J shed 8 bases, with 12 bases lying between them. DNA of the CDR3: TGTGCCGGCATATCCCTAGAAGCTTTCTTT. It is translated as CAGISLEAFF. The variable domain in full, with the rest retrieved from reference TRBV14 and TRBJ1-1, is EAGVTQFPSHSVIEKGQTVTLRCDPISGHDNLYWYRRVMGKEIKFLLHFVKESKQDESGMPNNRFLAERTGGTYSTLKVQPAELEDSGVYFCAGISLEAFFGQGTRLTVV.

The chain uses TRBV11-3 and TRBJ2-7; 9 nucleotides align to TRBD1. This CDR3 contains 13 residues. J lost 3 bases, V lost 3 bases, and 0 bases had no gene match. Germline CDR1 reads SGHNT; CDR2 reads YENEEA. CDR3 sequence reads: CASSLDRGYEQYF. CDR3 bases: TGTGCCAGCAGCTTGGACAGGGGCTACGAGCAGTACTTC.

CDR3 sequence: CASSLRENTGELFF. The CDR3 DNA is TGTGCCAGCAGCCTCAGGGAGAACACCGGGGAGCTGTTTTTT. This chain links TRBV27 with TRBJ2-2; tentative D call: TRBD1 (5 bases). From germline, CDR1 is MNHEY and CDR2 SMNVEV (reference sequence). This CDR3 spans 14 amino acids. V was cut by 6 bases and J by 1 base, with 9 bases left in between.